The clone carrying this T cell receptor (beta chain) was detected many times. Its specificity is unknown. The germline V gene encodes CDR1 SGHDT and CDR2 YYEEEE. V shed 4 bases and J 2 bases; nucleotides not matched to a gene: 9. There are 16 residues in the CDR3. Regarding the study as a whole: In terms of TCR gene usage, tumor memory CD4+ T cells clustered together with blood and lymph node memory CD4+ cells, as well as with lymph node naive CD4+ cells.

After constant-region reverse-primer amplification, full-length variable regions underwent semi-nested PCR with Nested Universal Primer A. TCRdb used MiXCR to reprocess the 5' RACE reads, holding one entry per CDR3 protein. The sample has about 57,000 distinct CDR3 sequences; less than 30% are singletons. Cells sorted as Tregs were CD4+, CD25+ and CD127-/low. V usage is TRBV5-6 and J usage is TRBJ2-1, with TRBD2 matching 7 bases. The source material was tumor-infiltrating Tregs sorted from the breast tumor. The TCR comes from a female donor with breast cancer. For the CDR3, the DNA is TGTGCCAGCAGCCCTACGCGGACTAGTGCCTACAATGAGCAGTTCTTC. It codes for CASSPTRTSAYNEQFF.